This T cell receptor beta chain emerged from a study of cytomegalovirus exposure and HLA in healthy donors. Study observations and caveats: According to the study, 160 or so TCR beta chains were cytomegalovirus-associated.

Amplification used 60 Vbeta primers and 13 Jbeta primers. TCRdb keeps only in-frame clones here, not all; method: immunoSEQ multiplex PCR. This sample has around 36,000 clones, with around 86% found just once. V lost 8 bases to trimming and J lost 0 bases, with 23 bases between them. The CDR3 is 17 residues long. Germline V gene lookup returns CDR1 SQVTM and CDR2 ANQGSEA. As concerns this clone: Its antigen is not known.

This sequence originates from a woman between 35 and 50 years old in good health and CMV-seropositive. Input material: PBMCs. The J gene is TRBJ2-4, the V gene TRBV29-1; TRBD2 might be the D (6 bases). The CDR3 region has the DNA TGCAGCCTCGCAGGGACTGAATCCTCAATAGCCAAAAACATTCAGTACTTC. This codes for CSLAGTESSIAKNIQYF.